The 6 T cell receptor beta chains below come from one sample, sequenced in a study of CD8+CD57+ T cells in acquired aplastic anemia (dated by TCRdb to 2016 to 2018). TCRdb records Illumina HiSeq 2000 as the sequencer. Genomic DNA served as template for TCR beta VDJ combination and CDR3 sequence profiling. TCRdb reran the public reads through fastp at Q25 and MiXCR, keeping productive beta chains. Rows with one shared CDR3 protein collapse into an entry with the most common genes and DNA. Recorded for this sample are about 200,000 distinct CDR3 sequences; roughly 50% of them occurred a single time. Of the sample, 15% to 20% is held by the ten largest clones. The patients picked for sequencing were ones in whom flow cytometry had shown an expansion of CD8+CD57+ cells. Input material: sorted CD4+, CD8+, or CD8+CD57+ T cells (not recorded which) from PBMCs. The source of these receptors is a human donor with aplastic anemia.

This clonotype was counted a few times. This chain joins TRBV10-3 and TRBJ1-1; D not certain. This CDR3 is built from 13 residues. Per germline, CDR1 ENHRY and CDR2 SYGVKD. The CDR3 loop reads CAAVGGGNTEAFF. The CDR3 nucleotides read TGTGCTGCCGTCGGAGGAGGGAACACTGAAGCTTTCTTT.

The table lists this clonotype with a few counts. This CDR3 is CASSFRWHHEQYF. The CDR3 nucleotides are TGTGCCAGCAGTTTTCGTTGGCACCACGAGCAGTACTTC. The V and J genes are TRBV28 and TRBJ2-7; no definite D call. CDR3 length: 13 residues. CDR1 is MDHEN, CDR2 SYDVKM, per germline. Deletions cut 3 bases from V and 5 bases from J, with 11 bases between.

A word on this clonotype: The DNA is omitted, as the CDR3 cannot be located on it reliably, and the CDR3 follows TCRdb's listing. V is TRBV7-6 and J is TRBJ2-5; the D call TRBD1 from the table was never checked on the DNA. The CDR3 has 20 amino acids, counting both end residues. Germline V CDR1 and CDR2: SGHVS, FNYEAQ. This chain's CDR3 is CASSFYICSAPRQDQETQYF.

This clonotype has ten or more counts. This chain joins TRBV9 and TRBJ1-1; D call uncertain. This CDR3 is 13 amino acids long. Germline-derived CDR1 and CDR2 are SGDLS and YYNGEE. V was trimmed by 0 bases and J by 4 bases, leaving 7 bases between them. The CDR3 DNA sequence: TGTGCCAGCAGCGTAGACCTGGCCACTGAAGCTTTCTTT. As protein: CASSVDLATEAFF.

The chain combines TRBV2 with TRBJ1-1, with no clear D. The CDR3 extends over 13 amino acids. Trimming cost V 6 bases and J 3 bases, with 11 bases left between them. CDR1 SNHLY and CDR2 FYNNEI come from the germline V gene. This chain's CDR3 is CASSLSSDTEAFF. CDR3 nucleotides: TGTGCCAGCAGCCTATCAAGTGACACTGAAGCTTTCTTT.

This clonotype was detected ten times or more. The genes are TRBV5-1 and TRBJ1-1; D gene ambiguous. CDR1 SGHRS and CDR2 YFSETQ come from the germline V gene. The CDR3 is 14 residues long. Trimming stripped 4 bases from V and 4 bases from J, with 14 bases between. The chain's CDR3 is CASSRMTEGTEAFF. CDR3 DNA: TGCGCCAGCAGCCGTATGACGGAGGGCACTGAAGCTTTCTTT.